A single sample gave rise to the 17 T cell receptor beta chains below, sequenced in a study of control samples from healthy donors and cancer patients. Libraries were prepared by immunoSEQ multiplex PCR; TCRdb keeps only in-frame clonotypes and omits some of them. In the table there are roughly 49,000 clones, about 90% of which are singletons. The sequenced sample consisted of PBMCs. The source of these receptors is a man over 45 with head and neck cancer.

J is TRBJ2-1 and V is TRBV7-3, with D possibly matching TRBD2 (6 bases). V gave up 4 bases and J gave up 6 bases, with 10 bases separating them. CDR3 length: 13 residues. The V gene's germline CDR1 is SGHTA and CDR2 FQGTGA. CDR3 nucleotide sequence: TGTGCCAGCAGCTCCACGACTAGCAATGAGCAGTTCTTC. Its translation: CASSSTTSNEQFF.

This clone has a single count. The CDR3 spells CASGGVSEAFF. The CDR3 DNA follows: TGTGCCAGCGGGGGCGTTTCTGAAGCTTTCTTT. The gene calls are TRBV11-2 and TRBJ1-1; D may be TRBD1 (6 bases). The germline CDR1 and CDR2 sequences are SGHAT and FQNNGV. The V end was cut by 8 bases, the J end by 6 bases, with 10 bases between. The CDR3 runs to 11 residues.

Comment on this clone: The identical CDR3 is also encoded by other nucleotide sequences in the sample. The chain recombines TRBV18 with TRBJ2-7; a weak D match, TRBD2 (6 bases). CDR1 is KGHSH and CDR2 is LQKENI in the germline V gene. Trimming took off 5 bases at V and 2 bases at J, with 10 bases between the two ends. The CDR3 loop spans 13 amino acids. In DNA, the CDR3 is TGTGCCAGCTCAGGAGGGTCCGCCTACGAGCAGTACTTC. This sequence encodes CASSGGSAYEQYF.

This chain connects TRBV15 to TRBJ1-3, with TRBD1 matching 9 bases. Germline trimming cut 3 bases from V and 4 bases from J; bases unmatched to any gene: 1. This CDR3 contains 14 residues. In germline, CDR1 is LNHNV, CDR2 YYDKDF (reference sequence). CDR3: CATSRGQGGNTIYF. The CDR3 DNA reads TGTGCCACCAGCAGGGGACAGGGAGGAAACACCATATATTTT.

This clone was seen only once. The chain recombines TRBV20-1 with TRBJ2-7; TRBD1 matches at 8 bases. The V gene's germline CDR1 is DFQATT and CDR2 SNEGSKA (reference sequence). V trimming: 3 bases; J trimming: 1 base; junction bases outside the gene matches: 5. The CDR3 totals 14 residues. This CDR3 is CSASGRGPSYEQYF. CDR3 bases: TGCAGTGCTAGTGGCAGGGGGCCTTCCTACGAGCAGTACTTC.

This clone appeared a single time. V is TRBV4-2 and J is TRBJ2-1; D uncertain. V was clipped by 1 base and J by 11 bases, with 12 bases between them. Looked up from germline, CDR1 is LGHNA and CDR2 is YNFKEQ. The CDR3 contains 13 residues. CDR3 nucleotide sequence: TGTGCCAGCAGCCAAGTAGGAAGCCGGAAGCAGTTCTTC. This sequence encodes CASSQVGSRKQFF.

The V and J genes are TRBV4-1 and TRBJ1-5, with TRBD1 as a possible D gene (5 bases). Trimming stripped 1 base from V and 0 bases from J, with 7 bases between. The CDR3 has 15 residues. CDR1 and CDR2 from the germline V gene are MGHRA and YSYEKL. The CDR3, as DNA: TGCGCCAGCAGCCAAGTAGGGGATAGCAATCAGCCCCAGCATTTT. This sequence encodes CASSQVGDSNQPQHF.

The CDR3 sequence is CASTIHKSGDSQNTGELFF. The CDR3 DNA reads as TGTGCCAGCACCATCCATAAGTCTGGGGACAGTCAAAACACCGGGGAGCTGTTTTTT. This chain connects TRBV21-1 to TRBJ2-2; no DNA check was done on the table's D call, TRBD1. TRBV21-1 is labeled a pseudogene. CDR3 size: 19 residues.

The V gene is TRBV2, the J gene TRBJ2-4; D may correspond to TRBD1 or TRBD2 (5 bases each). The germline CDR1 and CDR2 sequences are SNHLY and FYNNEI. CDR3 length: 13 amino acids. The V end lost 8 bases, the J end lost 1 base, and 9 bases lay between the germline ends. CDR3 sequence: CASRGWAKNIQYF. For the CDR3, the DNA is TGTGCCAGCCGGGGCTGGGCCAAAAACATTCAGTACTTC. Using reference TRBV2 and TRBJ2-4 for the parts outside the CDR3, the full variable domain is EPEVTQTPSHQVTQMGQEVILRCVPISNHLYFYWYRQILGQKVEFLVSFYNNEISEKSEIFDDQFSVERPDGSNFTLKIRSTKLEDSAMYFCASRGWAKNIQYFGAGTRLSVL.

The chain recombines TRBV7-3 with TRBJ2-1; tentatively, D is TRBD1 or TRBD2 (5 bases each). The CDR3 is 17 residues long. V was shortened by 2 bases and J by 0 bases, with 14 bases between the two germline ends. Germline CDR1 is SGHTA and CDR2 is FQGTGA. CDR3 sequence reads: CASSLGPPGPSYNEQFF. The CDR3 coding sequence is TGTGCCAGCAGCTTAGGGCCTCCGGGGCCCTCCTACAATGAGCAGTTCTTC.

The CDR3 is CSQTSPDQGIHEQYF. The DNA for the CDR3 is TGCAGCCAAACTTCCCCCGACCAGGGTATCCACGAGCAGTACTTC. The chain recombines TRBV29-1 with TRBJ2-7; TRBD1 might be the D (5 bases). Germline V gene data show CDR1 as SQVTM and CDR2 as ANQGSEA. The CDR3 runs 15 residues. Trimming pared 8 bases from V and 5 bases from J, leaving 25 bases between.

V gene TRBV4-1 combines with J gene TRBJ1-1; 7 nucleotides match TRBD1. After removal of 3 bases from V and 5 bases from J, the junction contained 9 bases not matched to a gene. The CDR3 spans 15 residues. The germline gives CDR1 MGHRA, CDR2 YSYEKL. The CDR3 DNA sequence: TGCGCCAGCAGCCAGGTAGAGGGGGCGCAAACTGAAGCTTTCTTT. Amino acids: CASSQVEGAQTEAFF.

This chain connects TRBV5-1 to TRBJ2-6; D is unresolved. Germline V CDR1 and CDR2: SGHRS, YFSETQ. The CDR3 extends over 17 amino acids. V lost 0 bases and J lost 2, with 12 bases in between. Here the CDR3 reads CASSLGVGNAGANVLTF. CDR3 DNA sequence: TGCGCCAGCAGCTTGGGGGTCGGTAATGCTGGGGCCAACGTCCTGACTTTC.

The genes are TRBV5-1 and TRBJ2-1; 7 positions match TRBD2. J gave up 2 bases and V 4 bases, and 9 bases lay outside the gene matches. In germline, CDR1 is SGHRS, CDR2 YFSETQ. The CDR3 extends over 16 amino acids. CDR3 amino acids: CASSPPRSGAYNEQFF. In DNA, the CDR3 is TGCGCCAGCAGCCCCCCCAGGAGCGGGGCCTACAATGAGCAGTTCTTC. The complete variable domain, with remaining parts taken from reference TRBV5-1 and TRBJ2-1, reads KAGVTQTPRYLIKTRGQQVTLSCSPISGHRSVSWYQQTPGQGLQFLFEYFSETQRNKGNFPGRFSGRQFSNSRSEMNVSTLELGDSALYLCASSPPRSGAYNEQFFGPGTRLTVL.

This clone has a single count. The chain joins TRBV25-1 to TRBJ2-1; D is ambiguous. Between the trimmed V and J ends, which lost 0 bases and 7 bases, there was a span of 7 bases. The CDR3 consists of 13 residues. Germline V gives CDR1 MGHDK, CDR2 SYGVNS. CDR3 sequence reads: CASSEYIQNEQFF. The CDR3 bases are TGTGCCAGCAGTGAATATATTCAGAATGAGCAGTTCTTC.

CDR3 bases: TGCGCCAGCAGCCCCTATGAAGGGACTGGCTACACCTTC. It yields the protein CASSPYEGTGYTF. The gene calls are TRBV5-1 and TRBJ1-2, with D possibly TRBD1 on 5 matching bases. The germline gives CDR1 SGHRS, CDR2 YFSETQ. The CDR3 length is 13 residues. V lost 4 bases and J 7 bases, leaving 14 bases between the germline ends.

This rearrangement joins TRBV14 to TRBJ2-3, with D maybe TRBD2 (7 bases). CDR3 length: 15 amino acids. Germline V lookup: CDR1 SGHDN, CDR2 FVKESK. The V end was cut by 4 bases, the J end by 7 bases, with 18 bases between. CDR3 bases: TGTGCCAGCAGCCCCAGGACAGCGGGAAAGAATACGCAGTATTTT. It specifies CASSPRTAGKNTQYF. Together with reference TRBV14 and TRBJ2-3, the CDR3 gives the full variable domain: EAGVTQFPSHSVIEKGQTVTLRCDPISGHDNLYWYRRVMGKEIKFLLHFVKESKQDESGMPNNRFLAERTGGTYSTLKVQPAELEDSGVYFCASSPRTAGKNTQYFGPGTRLTVL.